The entry below describes one T cell receptor (beta chain). Per the study methods: Counts of nucleated cells, estimated from reference gene primer amplification, were obtained. Assay used: immunoSEQ multiplex PCR; TCRdb lists only in-frame clones, some missing. V and J calls and clone size are copied from that table; D and trimming were computed from the DNA. The table has roughly 40,000 clones, 86% seen once; the top ten hold roughly 18%. The data originate from a study of blood T cell repertoires in COVID-19. About the study: The United States, Italy and Spain supplied acute and convalescent COVID-19 samples. T cells, B-cell-depleted T cells, or PBMCs provided the cDNA or gDNA that served as material.

Between the trimmed V and J ends, which lost 2 bases and 9 bases, there was a span of 10 bases. Germline CDR1 SGHDN, CDR2 FVKESK. The CDR3 length is 12 residues. The sample consisted of peripheral blood. The TCR originated in a middle-aged man in a cohort sampled during active COVID-19. This chain joins TRBV14 and TRBJ1-2; D is uncertain. CDR3 nucleotides: TGTGCCAGCAGCCAATCCCCAGGTAGCTACACCTTC. As protein: CASSQSPGSYTF.